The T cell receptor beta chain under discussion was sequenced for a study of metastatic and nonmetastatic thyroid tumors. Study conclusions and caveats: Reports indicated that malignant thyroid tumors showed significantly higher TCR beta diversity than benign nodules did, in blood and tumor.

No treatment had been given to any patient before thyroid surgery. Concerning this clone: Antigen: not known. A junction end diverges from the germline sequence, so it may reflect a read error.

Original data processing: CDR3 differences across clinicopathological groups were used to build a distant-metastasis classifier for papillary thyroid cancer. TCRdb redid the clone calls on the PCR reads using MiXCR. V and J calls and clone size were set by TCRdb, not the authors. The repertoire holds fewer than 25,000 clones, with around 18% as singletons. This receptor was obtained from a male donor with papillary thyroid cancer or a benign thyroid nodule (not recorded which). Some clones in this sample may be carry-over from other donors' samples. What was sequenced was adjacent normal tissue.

CDR3 nucleotide sequence: TGCGCCAGCTCACCGGGGCGGCCAGGGAGCTCCTATAATTCACCCCTCCACTTT. Its translation is CASSPGRPGSSYNSPLHF. J is TRBJ1-6 and V is TRBV18; possible D gene TRBD1, 5 bases. CDR3 length equals 18 residues. CDR1 KGHSH and CDR2 LQKENI come from the germline V gene.